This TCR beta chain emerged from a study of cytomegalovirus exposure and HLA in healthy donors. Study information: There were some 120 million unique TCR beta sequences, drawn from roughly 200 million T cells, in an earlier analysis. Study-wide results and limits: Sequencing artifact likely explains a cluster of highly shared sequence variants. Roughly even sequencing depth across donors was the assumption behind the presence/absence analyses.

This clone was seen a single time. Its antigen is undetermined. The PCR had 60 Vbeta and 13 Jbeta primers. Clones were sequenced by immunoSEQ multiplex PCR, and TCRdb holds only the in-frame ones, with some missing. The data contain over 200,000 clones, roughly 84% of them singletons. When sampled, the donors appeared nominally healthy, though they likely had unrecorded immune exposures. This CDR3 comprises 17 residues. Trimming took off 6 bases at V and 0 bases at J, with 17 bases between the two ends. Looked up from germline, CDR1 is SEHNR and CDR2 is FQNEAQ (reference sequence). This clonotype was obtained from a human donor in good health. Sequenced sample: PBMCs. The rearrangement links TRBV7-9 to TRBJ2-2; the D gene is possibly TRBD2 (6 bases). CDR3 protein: CASSTGVFYANTGELFF. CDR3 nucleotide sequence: TGTGCCAGCAGTACGGGGGTCTTTTACGCGAACACCGGGGAGCTGTTTTTT. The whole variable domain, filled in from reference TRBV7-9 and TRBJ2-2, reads DTGVSQNPRHKITKRGQNVTFRCDPISEHNRLYWYRQTLGQGPEFLTYFQNEAQLEKSRLLSDRFSAERPKGSFSTLEIQRTEQGDSAMYLCASSTGVFYANTGELFFGEGSRLTVL.